A single sample is the source of the 15 T cell receptor beta chains below, sequenced in a study of identifying expanded T cells in peripheral blood. Produced via immunoSEQ multiplex PCR; TCRdb's table is partial and in-frame only. The sample lists over 70,000 clones, more than 70% seen once, with roughly 19% in the top ten. Sequencing was carried out using blood. The receptors shown here come from a person aged 18-69 years in good health.

The rearrangement uses TRBV7-2 and TRBJ2-1; unclear D gene. Trimming removed 2 bases at V and 9 bases at J, with 8 bases between. The CDR3 sequence is 12 residues long. Germline loops: CDR1 SGHTA, CDR2 FQGNSA. The CDR3 loop is CASSLYNSEQFF. The CDR3 DNA follows: TGTGCCAGCAGCTTATATAATAGTGAGCAGTTCTTC.

V is TRBV7-2 and J is TRBJ2-1, with 10 bases fitting TRBD2. CDR3 length: 15 residues. Trimming cost V 1 base and J 8 bases; bases outside gene matches: 5. Germline assignment: CDR1 SGHTA and CDR2 FQGNSA. The CDR3 nucleotides are TGTGCCAGCAGCTTAGACAGCGGGGGGGTCTATGAGCAGTTCTTC. Its protein is CASSLDSGGVYEQFF. Combining the CDR3 with reference TRBV7-2 and TRBJ2-1 gives the whole variable domain GAGVSQSPSNKVTEKGKDVELRCDPISGHTALYWYRQSLGQGLEFLIYFQGNSAPDKSGLPSDRFSAERTGGSVSTLTIQRTQQEDSAVYLCASSLDSGGVYEQFFGPGTRLTVL.

V usage is TRBV9 and J usage is TRBJ2-5; 15 nucleotides line up with TRBD2. Trimming took 0 bases from V and 1 from J; bases not matched to a gene: 7. This CDR3 has 19 amino acids. From germline, CDR1 is SGDLS and CDR2 YYNGEE. In DNA, the CDR3 is TGTGCCAGCAGCGTAGGCCCAGGACTAGCGGGGGGGCCCCAAGAGACCCAGTACTTC. Its protein product is CASSVGPGLAGGPQETQYF.

V gene TRBV18 combines with J gene TRBJ2-7; D possibly corresponds to TRBD1 (5 bases). Germline CDR1 and CDR2: KGHSH and LQKENI. The CDR3 contains 16 residues. V was clipped by 0 bases and J by 1 base, with 13 bases between them. The CDR3 nucleotides read TGTGCCAGCTCACCACCGCCCACAGGTCCATCCTACGAGCAGTACTTC. Translating gives CASSPPPTGPSYEQYF.

CDR3 region: CASSSEDGTQYF. CDR3 bases: TGTGCCAGCAGCTCGGAGGACGGTACCCAGTACTTC. The rearrangement uses TRBV7-2 and TRBJ2-5; tentatively, D is TRBD2 (5 bases). The CDR3 is 12 residues long. V gave up 4 bases and J gave up 8 bases, with 11 bases separating them. Germline CDR1 SGHTA, CDR2 FQGNSA.

The chain couples TRBV7-7 to TRBJ2-1, with D hard to call. Between the trimmed V and J ends, which lost 6 bases and 0 bases, there was a span of 12 bases. CDR3 length: 15 residues. Germline CDR1 reads SSHAT; CDR2 reads FNYEAQ (reference sequence). CDR3 coding DNA: TGTGCCAGCAGTTCTGCCCCAAGCTCCTACAATGAGCAGTTCTTC. Residues: CASSSAPSSYNEQFF.

This clone was observed a handful of times. V and J are TRBV6-4 and TRBJ1-2, with D maybe TRBD1 (6 bases). The V and J ends lost 6 bases and 4 bases respectively, with 15 bases between them. Germline CDR1 MRHNA, CDR2 SNTAGT. The CDR3 is 14 amino acids. CDR3 nucleotides: TGTGCCAGCAGCGTCCAAGGGGGAAGCTATGGCTACACCTTC. It translates to CASSVQGGSYGYTF.

The chain employs TRBV11-2 and TRBJ2-7; TRBD1 or TRBD2 may be the D gene (6 bases each). Trimming pared 5 bases from V and 3 bases from J, leaving 17 bases between. The CDR3 spans 15 residues. The germline V gene has CDR1 SGHAT and CDR2 FQNNGV. CDR3 coding DNA: TGTGCCAGCAGCCACCCTAAGGGGGGCGGCTACGAGCAGTACTTC. It encodes CASSHPKGGGYEQYF.

The chain is built from TRBV15 and TRBJ2-2, with D possibly matching TRBD2 (6 bases). Trimming stripped 0 bases from V and 4 bases from J, with 15 bases between. The CDR3 is 17 amino acids. Germline values: CDR1 LNHNV, CDR2 YYDKDF (reference sequence). The CDR3 region is CATSRDYGGERTGELFF. The CDR3 DNA reads as TGTGCCACCAGCAGAGATTACGGGGGAGAACGCACCGGGGAGCTGTTTTTT.

This chain links TRBV28 with TRBJ2-7; D gene ambiguous. This CDR3 spans 17 amino acids. With 3 bases removed from V and 1 base from J, the gap between germline ends came to 19 bases. CDR1 and CDR2 from the germline V gene are MDHEN and SYDVKM. The CDR3: CASSFGPLTHPSYEQYF. The CDR3 nucleotides are TGTGCCAGCAGTTTTGGTCCCCTAACCCACCCTTCCTACGAGCAGTACTTC.

The V and J genes are TRBV10-3 and TRBJ1-2; perhaps TRBD1 as D (6 bases). The CDR3 is 17 amino acids. Deletions cut 0 bases from V and 1 base from J, with 15 bases between. Germline CDR1 is ENHRY and CDR2 is SYGVKD. This CDR3 is CAISESTGFEGNYGYTF. The CDR3 DNA follows: TGTGCCATCAGTGAGTCCACAGGGTTTGAGGGTAACTATGGCTACACCTTC.

V and J are TRBV25-1 and TRBJ2-5; 11 nucleotides agree with TRBD2. Germline V lookup: CDR1 MGHDK, CDR2 SYGVNS. The CDR3 sequence is 16 residues long. V trimming: 0 bases; J trimming: 3 bases; junction bases outside the gene matches: 3. The CDR3 nucleotides are TGTGCCAGCAGTGAATATGGGACTAGCGGAGAAGAGACCCAGTACTTC. Its translation: CASSEYGTSGEETQYF.

The chain uses TRBV15 and TRBJ2-1, with 7 positions matching TRBD1. Germline loops: CDR1 LNHNV, CDR2 YYDKDF (reference sequence). The CDR3 sequence is 16 residues long. With V trimmed by 8 bases and J by 7 bases, 17 bases remained unmatched. CDR3 sequence: CATRYRAQGDSNEQFF. The DNA for the CDR3 is TGTGCCACCCGATACAGGGCCCAGGGGGATTCTAATGAGCAGTTCTTC.

This chain connects TRBV19 to TRBJ2-6; no reliable D call. The CDR3 consists of 15 residues. The V and J ends lost 3 bases and 3 bases respectively, with 9 bases between them. The germline CDR1 and CDR2 sequences are LNHDA and SQIVND (reference sequence). For the CDR3, the DNA is TGTGCCAGTAGTATTGGGGTGGATGGGGCCAACGTCCTGACTTTC. As protein: CASSIGVDGANVLTF.

The V and J genes are TRBV4-3 and TRBJ2-5; D gene unclear. The J call may not be correct, given that the DNA end is closer to TRBJ2-7. The CDR3 is made up of 13 amino acids. The germline V gene has CDR1 LGHNA and CDR2 YSLEER. The CDR3 bases are TGCGCCAGCAGCCAAGCTGTGGACTACGAGCAGTACTTC. Protein sequence: CASSQAVDYEQYF.